This passage covers 10 T cell receptor beta chains from one sample sequenced in a study of early T cells in non-severe SARS-CoV-2 infection. One entry per CDR3 protein, called by TCRdb with MiXCR from the 5' RACE reads. The repertoire holds about 46,000 distinct CDR3 sequences, with around a tenth as singletons. The material sequenced was whole blood, taken at baseline. These TCRs come from an adult who was a healthcare worker with PCR-confirmed SARS-CoV-2 infection or an uninfected control (not recorded which).

This clonotype was counted ten times or more. The J gene is TRBJ1-2, the V gene TRBV7-8; no clear D gene. The CDR3 totals 13 residues. The ends were cut back, 6 bases at V and 5 bases at J, with 13 bases in the middle. CDR1 is SGHVS, CDR2 FQNEAQ, per germline. CDR3 protein: CASRPWREYGYTF. Written as DNA, the CDR3 is TGTGCCAGCAGGCCGTGGAGGGAGTATGGCTACACCTTC.

This clonotype has a handful of counts. J is TRBJ2-7 and V is TRBV5-6; TRBD1 matches 10 bases. V lost 0 bases, J lost 7 bases, and 4 bases stayed unmatched. The CDR3 has 14 amino acids. CDR1 SGHDT and CDR2 YYEEEE come from the germline V gene. CDR3 residues: CASSLGQGAREQYF. As DNA, the CDR3 is TGTGCCAGCAGCTTGGGACAGGGGGCGCGGGAGCAGTACTTC.

This clonotype was found a few times. The V call is TRBV7-9, the J call TRBJ2-7; 7 nucleotides agree with TRBD2. Germline CDR1 SEHNR, CDR2 FQNEAQ (reference sequence). This CDR3 has 16 residues. The junction had 15 bases not matched to a gene; V was cut back by 3 bases and J by 7 bases. The CDR3 is CASSFDPSGILREQYF. The CDR3 nucleotides read TGTGCCAGCAGCTTTGATCCGAGCGGGATTTTACGGGAGCAGTACTTC.

This chain joins TRBV12-3 or TRBV12-4 and TRBJ2-4, with D tentatively TRBD1 (5 bases). Trimming shortened V by 3 bases and J by 9 bases, and 12 bases separated the two germline ends. This CDR3 contains 13 residues. Written as DNA, the CDR3 is TGTGCCAGCAGTTTTGGGGCCACGGGCATTCAGTACTTC. It codes for CASSFGATGIQYF.

The chain joins TRBV9 to TRBJ2-3; D remains unclear. The V gene lost 6 bases and the J gene lost 1 base, with 9 bases spanning the gap. CDR3 length equals 13 residues. Germline V gene data show CDR1 as SGDLS and CDR2 as YYNGEE. CDR3 coding DNA: TGTGCCAGCAACGTCCTCGGCACAGATACGCAGTATTTT. Residues: CASNVLGTDTQYF. Full variable domain (outside the CDR3, taken from reference TRBV9 and TRBJ2-3): DSGVTQTPKHLITATGQRVTLRCSPRSGDLSVYWYQQSLDQGLQFLIQYYNGEERAKGNILERFSAQQFPDLHSELNLSSLELGDSALYFCASNVLGTDTQYFGPGTRLTVL.

This clonotype was observed a handful of times. The J gene is TRBJ2-5, the V gene TRBV11-2, with 9 bases identical to TRBD1. Germline CDR1 reads SGHAT; CDR2 reads FQNNGV. The trim removed 3 bases at V and 4 bases at J, leaving 9 bases unmatched. The CDR3 runs 16 residues. The CDR3 here is CASSFYRGRVTETQYF. CDR3 nucleotides: TGTGCCAGCAGCTTTTACAGGGGGCGCGTTACAGAGACCCAGTACTTC. The full variable domain, rest sourced from reference TRBV11-2 and TRBJ2-5, is EAGVAQSPRYKIIEKRQSVAFWCNPISGHATLYWYQQILGQGPKLLIQFQNNGVVDDSQLPKDRFSAERLKGVDSTLKIQPAKLEDSAVYLCASSFYRGRVTETQYFGPGTRLLVL.

This clonotype turned up a few times. This chain joins TRBV4-2 and TRBJ1-1; no firm D call. The CDR3 is 15 residues long. Germline V gene lookup returns CDR1 LGHNA and CDR2 YNFKEQ. The V and J ends lost 0 bases and 6 bases respectively, with 14 bases between them. CDR3 amino acids: CASSQEPNGVAEAFF. For the CDR3, the DNA is TGTGCCAGCAGCCAAGAGCCCAACGGGGTCGCTGAAGCTTTCTTT.

This clonotype has more than one count but fewer than ten. The V call is TRBV5-6, the J call TRBJ2-5; 10 bases align to TRBD1. J was trimmed by 1 base and V by 7 bases; bases with no gene match: 10. This CDR3 has 16 amino acids. Germline loops: CDR1 SGHDT, CDR2 YYEEEE. The CDR3 DNA reads as TGTGCCAGCGGTAAATTGGGGACAGGGGTCCAAGAGACCCAGTACTTC. Protein sequence: CASGKLGTGVQETQYF.

In its sample, this clonotype was seen a few times. The rearrangement joins TRBV7-2 to TRBJ2-1; D may be TRBD1 or TRBD2 (6 bases each). Germline values: CDR1 SGHTA, CDR2 FQGNSA. Trimming cost V 3 bases and J 2 bases, with 8 bases left between them. The CDR3 consists of 14 residues. The CDR3 nucleotides read TGTGCCAGCAGCTTGAGGGGGGCCTACAATGAGCAGTTCTTC. This translates into CASSLRGAYNEQFF.

This clonotype was recorded at least ten times. The J gene is TRBJ1-2, the V gene TRBV7-8; perhaps TRBD1 as D (5 bases). CDR1 and CDR2 (germline): SGHVS, FQNEAQ. The V and J ends lost 5 bases and 4 bases respectively, with 14 bases between them. The CDR3 length is 14 residues. CDR3 nucleotide sequence: TGTGCCAGCAGCCCTTACGACAGCGCCTATGGCTACACCTTC. Amino acid sequence: CASSPYDSAYGYTF.